The clone carrying this T cell receptor beta chain appeared many times. Its antigen is currently unknown. Synthesis of cDNA was accomplished via 5'RACE employing 10-nucleotide random UMIs. One entry per CDR3 protein results from TCRdb running MiXCR on the 5' RACE reads. Here the sample spans 75,000 to 85,000 distinct CDR3 sequences, about 15% being singletons. These data originate in a study of neurological immune-mediated disorders. Whole-study findings and limits: The absence of shared CDR3 amino acid sequences among expanded clones across subjects suggests private repertoires in all groups. The most TCR clonal expansion was seen in HTLV-1-associated myelopathy, whereas the least was seen in multiple sclerosis, below the level in healthy controls.

The unsorted libraries were generated from a total of 2 million PBMCs, which had been stored in RNAlater at -80 C. Germline V gives CDR1 SGHKS, CDR2 YYEKEE (reference sequence). The CDR3 is made up of 13 amino acids. Trimming pared 5 bases from V and 1 base from J, leaving 9 bases between. The TCR comes from a woman in her 40s in good health. J is TRBJ2-5 and V is TRBV5-5; possible D gene TRBD1, 6 bases. Input material: PBMCs. CDR3 residues: CASSGQLQETQYF. In DNA form, the CDR3 reads TGTGCCAGCAGTGGACAGCTCCAAGAGACCCAGTACTTC.